A single TCR beta chain is shown here with its context. Its cognate antigen has yet to be identified. Base qualities are missing; no much larger clone stands one base away. The data were taken from a study of blood T cell repertoires in COVID-19 (TCRdb year 2020). The study in broad terms: Samples covering the acute and convalescent phases of COVID-19 were provided by collaborators in the United States, Italy and Spain. The prospective study material was composed of cDNA or gDNA derived from T cells, B-cell-depleted T cells, or PBMCs. Subjects who had been exposed to COVID-19, were actively infected with it, or had recovered from it provided the deeply sampled blood TCRbeta repertoires that made up the dataset. A freely available public database, intended as a resource for researchers studying the immune response to SARS-CoV-2, is where the repertoires were released. Samples came from the ongoing ImmuneRACE study (first 160 participants) plus 1,254 subjects from 6 global collaborators. Sample metadata almost always included a de-identified subject ID, COVID-19 status, age in years and sex. Where HLA class I and class II types were available, the types were taken from metadata supplied by the sample provider, not from assay-based typing.

TCRbeta CDR3 regions were amplified from genomic DNA by means of the immunoSEQ Assay, a bias-controlled multiplex PCR. Per the source publication's procedure: Nucleated cell counts per sample were estimated from amplification of reference gene primers within the assay. To quantify the absolute abundance of each unique TCRbeta CDR3 rearrangement, sequence reads were collapsed and filtered. For each sample, productive Simpson clonality was calculated as the square root of Simpson's diversity index across productive rearrangements. In TCRdb, the immuneACCESS table is reduced to in-frame sequences with V and J assigned. These tables do not hold every clone; where another copy was compared, an unresolved V gene accounts for under half, and the others remain unexplained. The V and J calls and clone size come from that table; D and trimming were worked out from the DNA. The sample table shows about 110,000 clones, and 70% to 80% are seen once. The ten largest clonotypes hold approximately 0.88% of the sample.

Broader findings and caveats from the paper: The amount of clinical and demographic metadata varied by source and participant and was provided uncurated.

The cysteine opens and the phenylalanine closes a CDR3 of 13 amino acids. Only CDR3 DNA is held: 39 bases, read in frame from base 1. As encoded in the germline V gene, CDR1 is SGHRS while CDR2 is YFSETQ. V loses 4 bases, J loses 4 bases, and the germline ends lie 11 bases apart. Each collaborating institution followed its own protocols to collect whole blood in K2EDTA tubes. For TCRbeta analysis, collaborators shipped samples in one of three forms: frozen whole blood, isolated PBMCs, or DNA extracted from either of those sample types. This clonotype originated in a human donor with acute or convalescent COVID-19. The donor label of this sample is uncertain. Sequenced input: peripheral blood. Recombination connected TRBV5-1 to TRBJ1-1, with TRBD1 perhaps the D gene, on 5 matching bases. The CDR3 has the sequence CASSNSGSTEAFF. The sequenced DNA is TGCGCCAGCAGCAACTCAGGGTCCACTGAAGCTTTCTTT.